Following are 29 T cell receptor beta chains from one sample sequenced in a study of T-cell memory formation after mild COVID-19. TCRdb called the 5' RACE reads again in MiXCR, with one record for every CDR3 protein. The sample shows approximately 240,000 distinct CDR3 sequences, roughly 15% of them seen only once. Sequencing was performed on PBMCs or a T cell subset sorted from them (not recorded which). The receptors derive from a man aged 18 to 35 who had mild COVID-19 (a few samples of this study predate the infection). Cell type and time point are not known.

This chain joins TRBV6-5 and TRBJ1-1; TRBD1 might be the D (5 bases). The CDR3 has 13 amino acids. CDR1 is MNHEY and CDR2 is SVGAGI in the germline V gene. With 2 bases removed from V and 3 bases from J, the gap between germline ends came to 7 bases. The CDR3 DNA reads TGTGCCAGCAGTTACGACAGTCACACTGAAGCTTTCTTT. Encoded protein: CASSYDSHTEAFF.

V usage is TRBV12-3 or TRBV12-4 and J usage is TRBJ1-5; 8 positions agree with TRBD1. This CDR3 spans 16 amino acids. The junction had 10 bases not matched to a gene; V was cut back by 6 bases and J by 3 bases. The CDR3 here is CASSIRTGMINQPQHF. The CDR3 DNA follows: TGTGCCAGCAGCATCCGGACAGGGATGATCAATCAGCCCCAGCATTTT.

This clonotype showed up many times. This CDR3 is CASSSETGFLGYGYTF. The CDR3 nucleotides are TGCGCCAGCAGCTCAGAGACAGGGTTTCTTGGCTATGGCTACACCTTC. J is TRBJ1-2 and V is TRBV5-1, with 7 positions matching TRBD1. V was clipped by 3 bases and J by 4 bases; unmatched bases: 12. CDR3 length: 16 amino acids. Germline CDR1 SGHRS, CDR2 YFSETQ.

The chain uses TRBV20-1 and TRBJ1-2; a weak D match, TRBD1 (5 bases). Trimming took 6 bases from V and 2 from J, leaving 13 bases between them. The germline gives CDR1 DFQATT, CDR2 SNEGSKA (reference sequence). The CDR3 length is 13 residues. CDR3 amino acids: CSAQQGGNYGYTF. The DNA of the CDR3 is TGCAGTGCGCAGCAGGGTGGGAACTATGGCTACACCTTC.

This chain links TRBV11-3 with TRBJ2-2; TRBD2 matches 7 bases. The V gene end was trimmed by 5 bases and the J gene end by 1 base; junction bases not matched to a gene: 7. From germline, CDR1 is SGHNT and CDR2 YENEEA. The CDR3 consists of 16 residues. The CDR3 region is CASSPGGSGNTGELFF. CDR3 bases: TGTGCCAGCAGCCCGGGGGGTTCGGGGAACACCGGGGAGCTGTTTTTT.

This clonotype was observed a handful of times. This chain connects TRBV6-5 to TRBJ1-1; 7 nucleotides align to TRBD1. The CDR3 is made up of 16 amino acids. The V segment lost 6 bases and the J segment 6 bases; nucleotides outside the gene matches: 16. Germline V lookup: CDR1 MNHEY, CDR2 SVGAGI. The CDR3 reads CASSRTEPNRGAEAFF. In DNA, the CDR3 is TGTGCCAGCAGCCGAACTGAACCGAACAGGGGCGCTGAAGCTTTCTTT.

The sample holds a few counts of this clonotype. The V gene is TRBV6-6, the J gene TRBJ1-1, with a tentative D call TRBD1 (5 bases). Trimming pared 0 bases from V and 1 base from J, leaving 15 bases between. In germline, CDR1 is MNHNY, CDR2 SVGAGI (reference sequence). The CDR3 totals 17 residues. Here the CDR3 reads CASSYSMSRGQNTEAFF. CDR3 DNA: TGTGCCAGCAGTTACTCGATGTCAAGGGGCCAGAACACTGAAGCTTTCTTT.

This clonotype was counted many times. This sequence joins TRBV12-3 or TRBV12-4 and TRBJ2-1, with no clear D. This CDR3 region has 14 residues. V gave up 6 bases and J gave up 3 bases, with 12 bases separating them. The CDR3 DNA sequence: TGTGCCAGCAGCTACATTTCGGGCTACAATGAGCAGTTCTTC. Translation: CASSYISGYNEQFF.

This sequence joins TRBV7-2 and TRBJ1-2; 10 bases align to TRBD1. From germline, CDR1 is SGHTA and CDR2 FQGNSA. V gave up 5 bases and J gave up 7 bases; unmatched junction bases: 4. This CDR3 contains 13 residues. CDR3 sequence reads: CASSGRDRGGYTF. For the CDR3, the DNA is TGTGCCAGCAGCGGCCGGGACAGGGGTGGCTACACCTTC.

There are a few counts of this clonotype. The chain has TRBV2 and TRBJ2-2; D tentatively reads TRBD1 or TRBD2 (5 bases each). V gave up 6 bases and J gave up 1 base, with 9 bases separating them. The CDR3 loop spans 14 amino acids. Germline assignment: CDR1 SNHLY and CDR2 FYNNEI. CDR3 loop: CASRGRQNTGELFF. The CDR3 bases are TGTGCCAGCAGGGGACGGCAGAACACCGGGGAGCTGTTTTTT.

This clonotype was counted only a few times. The V gene is TRBV5-1, the J gene TRBJ2-3, with 13 bases that match TRBD2. CDR3 length: 15 residues. J was trimmed by 6 bases and V by 4 bases; bases with no gene match: 5. Germline V gene sequence: CDR1 SGHRS, CDR2 YFSETQ. The CDR3 here is CASSGGLAGVDTQYF. Here the CDR3 DNA reads TGCGCCAGCAGCGGAGGACTAGCGGGGGTGGATACGCAGTATTTT. The variable domain in full, completed from reference TRBV5-1 and TRBJ2-3, reads KAGVTQTPRYLIKTRGQQVTLSCSPISGHRSVSWYQQTPGQGLQFLFEYFSETQRNKGNFPGRFSGRQFSNSRSEMNVSTLELGDSALYLCASSGGLAGVDTQYFGPGTRLTVL.

V and J are TRBV10-3 and TRBJ2-1, with a weak D call TRBD2 (5 bases). CDR1 is ENHRY, CDR2 SYGVKD, per germline. Trimming removed 0 bases from V and 4 bases from J, with 13 bases in between. CDR3 length: 16 amino acids. CDR3 protein: CAISESRSASYNEQFF. Written as DNA, the CDR3 is TGTGCCATCAGTGAGTCGCGTAGCGCTTCTTACAATGAGCAGTTCTTC.

This chain connects TRBV6-4 to TRBJ2-1; possible D gene TRBD1, 5 bases. V dropped 5 bases and J dropped 7 bases, with 18 bases sitting between them. The CDR3 runs to 15 residues. Germline-derived CDR1 and CDR2 are MRHNA and SNTAGT. The CDR3 is CASSLEEGAANEQFF. For the CDR3, the DNA is TGTGCCAGCAGTCTCGAAGAAGGGGCAGCAAATGAGCAGTTCTTC.

In this sample, this clonotype turned up a few times. This sequence joins TRBV28 and TRBJ1-5, with a tentative D call TRBD1 (5 bases). Germline assignment: CDR1 MDHEN and CDR2 SYDVKM. Trimming shortened V by 11 bases and J by 4 bases, and 12 bases separated the two germline ends. The CDR3 sequence is 12 residues long. The CDR3 region has the DNA TGTGCCGCAGGGCTGGGAAATCAGCCCCAGCATTTT. Residues: CAAGLGNQPQHF. The complete variable domain, with remaining parts taken from reference TRBV28 and TRBJ1-5, reads DVKVTQSSRYLVKRTGEKVFLECVQDMDHENMFWYRQDPGLGLRLIYFSYDVKMKEKGDIPEGYSVSREKKERFSLILESASTNQTSMYLCAAGLGNQPQHFGDGTRLSIL.

This clonotype has only a few counts. J is TRBJ2-3 and V is TRBV6-5; D is perhaps TRBD1 (5 bases). Germline V gene lookup returns CDR1 MNHEY and CDR2 SVGAGI. V was shortened by 6 bases and J by 1 base, with 14 bases between the two germline ends. The CDR3 is 15 residues long. CDR3 amino acids: CASSLTAPRTDTQYF. The CDR3 DNA reads as TGTGCCAGCAGCTTGACAGCTCCTCGCACAGATACGCAGTATTTT.

This clonotype was counted only a few times. The rearrangement joins TRBV20-1 to TRBJ2-1; 11 bases match TRBD1. V shed 0 bases, J shed 12 bases, and the junction held 10 bases outside the gene matches. Germline CDR1 reads DFQATT; CDR2 reads SNEGSKA (reference sequence). There are 15 residues in the CDR3. CDR3 amino acids: CSARDRGQGALGQFF. As DNA, the CDR3 is TGCAGTGCTAGAGATAGAGGACAGGGGGCCCTCGGGCAGTTCTTC.

There are a few counts of this clonotype. The J gene is TRBJ2-5, the V gene TRBV10-2; tentatively, D is TRBD1 (6 bases). Trimming shortened V by 2 bases and J by 2 bases, and 15 bases separated the two germline ends. CDR1 is WSHSY, CDR2 SAAADI, per germline. The CDR3 has 16 residues. CDR3 sequence: CASSEAAGTRQETQYF. DNA of the CDR3: TGCGCCAGCAGTGAGGCGGCCGGGACACGGCAAGAGACCCAGTACTTC.

This clonotype was seen only a few times. V and J are TRBV6-2 or TRBV6-3 and TRBJ1-2; D is perhaps TRBD1 (6 bases). The V and J ends lost 7 bases and 4 bases respectively, with 16 bases between them. The germline V gene encodes CDR1 MNHEY and CDR2 SVGEGT. The CDR3 consists of 14 residues. The CDR3 sequence is CASTDSGQFYGYTF. The CDR3 DNA follows: TGTGCCAGCACCGATTCTGGACAGTTCTATGGCTACACCTTC.

This sequence joins TRBV7-9 and TRBJ1-6; D not resolved. CDR1 is SEHNR and CDR2 is FQNEAQ in the germline V gene (reference sequence). The germline V and J ends were trimmed by 5 bases and 5 bases, with 10 bases remaining between them. This CDR3 region has 14 residues. The CDR3 is CASSKGRDNSPLHF. CDR3 DNA sequence: TGTGCCAGCAGCAAGGGCCGGGATAATTCACCCCTCCACTTT.

A few counts support this clonotype. CDR3 protein: CASSATRDRGSEAFF. The CDR3 DNA reads as TGTGCCAGCAGCGCGACCCGGGACAGGGGCTCTGAAGCTTTCTTT. The rearrangement links TRBV7-9 to TRBJ1-1, with TRBD1 matching 10 bases. CDR3 length: 15 amino acids. V lost 5 bases, J lost 6 bases, and 9 bases stayed unmatched. CDR1 SEHNR and CDR2 FQNEAQ come from the germline V gene (reference sequence).

The J gene is TRBJ1-1, the V gene TRBV3-1; the match to TRBD1 covers 10 bases. CDR3 length: 14 amino acids. Unmatched junction bases numbered 4, after V lost 4 bases and J lost 5 bases. Germline CDR1 is LGHDT and CDR2 is YNNKEL (reference sequence). CDR3 in amino acids: CASSRDRGWTEAFF. DNA of the CDR3: TGTGCCAGCAGCCGGGACAGGGGTTGGACTGAAGCTTTCTTT.

The CDR3 loop is CASSLDGQGAIEQYF. The DNA for the CDR3 is TGCGCCAGCAGCTTGGATGGACAGGGGGCTATAGAGCAGTACTTC. The chain carries TRBV5-1 and TRBJ2-7; TRBD1 matches 11 bases. V lost 0 bases, J lost 7 bases, and 6 bases stayed unmatched. The CDR3 is 15 amino acids. From germline, CDR1 is SGHRS and CDR2 YFSETQ.

The chain joins TRBV7-8 to TRBJ2-5, with 7 positions matching TRBD2. This CDR3 comprises 16 residues. Germline-derived CDR1 and CDR2 are SGHVS and FQNEAQ. Trimming took 5 bases from V and 1 from J; bases not matched to a gene: 10. CDR3 sequence reads: CASSPQVGGGQETQYF. CDR3 sequence (DNA): TGTGCCAGCAGCCCCCAGGTGGGCGGGGGCCAAGAGACCCAGTACTTC.

V is TRBV28 and J is TRBJ1-2; D unresolved. The CDR3 consists of 13 residues. Germline loops: CDR1 MDHEN, CDR2 SYDVKM. Trimming shortened V by 7 bases and J by 1 base, and 10 bases separated the two germline ends. CDR3 region: CASKQGGNYGYTF. CDR3 nucleotides: TGTGCCAGCAAACAAGGTGGTAACTATGGCTACACCTTC.

The chain carries TRBV30 and TRBJ2-4, with D hard to call. The CDR3 length is 11 residues. Per the germline V gene, CDR1 is GTSNPN and CDR2 is SVGIG (reference sequence). Trimming stripped 1 base from V and 10 bases from J, with 8 bases between. The CDR3 region has the DNA TGTGCCTGGAGTGACCAAGGTATTCAGTACTTC. Translated: CAWSDQGIQYF.

This clonotype was seen a few times. J is TRBJ2-5 and V is TRBV6-1, with D perhaps TRBD2 (6 bases). The CDR3 contains 14 residues. The germline V and J ends were trimmed by 3 bases and 4 bases, with 12 bases remaining between them. CDR1 is MNHNS, CDR2 SASEGT, per germline. In DNA, the CDR3 is TGTGCCAGCAGTGAGGGGGGTCTACGAGAGACCCAGTACTTC. It translates to CASSEGGLRETQYF.

This clonotype was detected only a few times. The V gene is TRBV6-6, the J gene TRBJ2-2, with D uncertain. Germline CDR1 is MNHNY and CDR2 is SVGAGI (reference sequence). With 4 bases removed from V and 0 bases from J, the gap between germline ends came to 9 bases. The CDR3 is 15 amino acids. Here the CDR3 reads CASSSTGANTGELFF. The DNA for the CDR3 is TGTGCCAGCAGTTCAACCGGAGCGAACACCGGGGAGCTGTTTTTT.

V is TRBV7-9 and J is TRBJ2-5, with D possibly matching TRBD2 (6 bases). Trimming shortened V by 5 bases and J by 6 bases, and 13 bases separated the two germline ends. In germline, CDR1 is SEHNR, CDR2 FQNEAQ (reference sequence). This CDR3 has 13 residues. The CDR3 DNA sequence: TGTGCCAGCAGCCCCACTAGCAGGCAGACCCAGTACTTC. It is translated as CASSPTSRQTQYF.

This rearrangement joins TRBV7-2 to TRBJ1-2, with unresolved D. The germline CDR1 and CDR2 sequences are SGHTA and FQGNSA. This CDR3 is built from 15 residues. Trimming took off 5 bases at V and 7 bases at J, with 20 bases between the two ends. Here the CDR3 reads CASSRQNPTWGGYTF. CDR3 bases: TGTGCCAGCAGCCGTCAGAATCCCACATGGGGTGGCTACACCTTC. Full variable domain (missing parts from reference TRBV7-2 and TRBJ1-2): GAGVSQSPSNKVTEKGKDVELRCDPISGHTALYWYRQSLGQGLEFLIYFQGNSAPDKSGLPSDRFSAERTGGSVSTLTIQRTQQEDSAVYLCASSRQNPTWGGYTFGSGTRLTVV.